These 30 T cell receptor beta chains were all obtained from the same sample, sequenced in a study of radiotherapy plus CTLA-4 blockade in lung cancer. Clones were sequenced by immunoSEQ multiplex PCR, and TCRdb holds only the in-frame ones, with some missing. The table records about 87,000 clones, about 88% of them present only once. The specimen comprised peripheral blood, sampled from a patient treated with radiotherapy plus ipilimumab. The receptors shown here come from a human donor with non-small cell lung cancer that progressed on radiotherapy plus ipilimumab.

The chain employs TRBV25-1 and TRBJ1-4; unclear D gene. The CDR3 runs 15 residues. Trimming stripped 1 base from V and 4 bases from J, with 10 bases between. CDR1 and CDR2 (germline): MGHDK, SYGVNS. CDR3 DNA sequence: TGTGCCAGCAGTGAATCGGGATATTATAATGAAAAACTGTTTTTT. Translating it yields CASSESGYYNEKLFF.

This clone showed up just once. The chain joins TRBV5-8 to TRBJ2-3; D may be TRBD1 or TRBD2 (5 bases each). V was cut by 2 bases and J by 8 bases, with 18 bases left in between. This CDR3 is 15 amino acids long. Germline values: CDR1 SGHTS, CDR2 YDEGEE. The CDR3 loop reads CASSFARQLGVTQYF. In DNA form, the CDR3 reads TGTGCCAGCAGCTTCGCTCGTCAGCTGGGGGTTACGCAGTATTTT.

The sample holds one count of this clone. The genes are TRBV12-5 and TRBJ2-1; D possibly corresponds to TRBD2 (6 bases). The CDR3 is 13 residues long. Trimming cost V 4 bases and J 6 bases, with 10 bases left between them. Germline CDR1 LGHNT, CDR2 FRNRAP. CDR3 loop: CASGSGTGNEQFF. Written as DNA, the CDR3 is TGTGCTAGTGGTTCCGGGACTGGCAATGAGCAGTTCTTC.

V usage is TRBV7-8 and J usage is TRBJ2-2; TRBD2 is a possible D gene (5 bases). The CDR3 covers 13 residues. In germline, CDR1 is SGHVS, CDR2 FQNEAQ. Trimming took 5 bases from V and 8 from J, leaving 12 bases between them. CDR3 sequence (DNA): TGTGCCAGCAGCGGTGGACTTGCAGGGGAGCTGTTTTTT. Amino acid sequence: CASSGGLAGELFF.

The chain links TRBV2 to TRBJ2-3; D is tentatively TRBD1 or TRBD2 (5 bases each). The CDR3 consists of 14 residues. V was clipped by 5 bases and J by 2 bases, with 11 bases between them. Germline V gives CDR1 SNHLY, CDR2 FYNNEI. The CDR3 sequence is CASSPGPTTDTQYF. In DNA form, the CDR3 reads TGTGCCAGCAGTCCGGGGCCTACCACAGATACGCAGTATTTT. Based on the CDR3 plus reference TRBV2 and TRBJ2-3, the full variable domain is EPEVTQTPSHQVTQMGQEVILRCVPISNHLYFYWYRQILGQKVEFLVSFYNNEISEKSEIFDDQFSVERPDGSNFTLKIRSTKLEDSAMYFCASSPGPTTDTQYFGPGTRLTVL.

The chain combines TRBV11-1 with TRBJ2-3; a possible D gene is TRBD2 (6 bases). Germline CDR1 is SGHAT and CDR2 is FQDESV (reference sequence). The CDR3 is 15 amino acids. V dropped 5 bases and J dropped 1 base, with 13 bases sitting between them. The CDR3 sequence: CASSAGSVGTDTQYF. The CDR3 region has the DNA TGTGCCAGCAGCGCCGGGAGCGTCGGCACAGATACGCAGTATTTT. Looking up the rest from reference TRBV11-1 and TRBJ2-3 gives the full variable domain: EAEVAQSPRYKITEKSQAVAFWCDPISGHATLYWYRQILGQGPELLVQFQDESVVDDSQLPKDRFSAERLKGVDSTLKIQPAELGDSAMYLCASSAGSVGTDTQYFGPGTRLTVL.

For the CDR3, the DNA is TGTGCCAGCAGTAGGACAGAGTTTAGCAATCAGCCCCAGCATTTT. This codes for CASSRTEFSNQPQHF. The rearrangement links TRBV6-5 to TRBJ1-5; TRBD1 might be the D (6 bases). The CDR3 contains 15 residues. With 5 bases removed from V and 0 bases from J, the gap between germline ends came to 11 bases. Germline V CDR1 and CDR2: MNHEY, SVGAGI.

This clone has a handful of counts. This chain joins TRBV9 and TRBJ1-5; 8 nucleotides match TRBD1. This CDR3 comprises 16 residues. The V gene end was trimmed by 4 bases and the J gene end by 0 bases; junction bases not matched to a gene: 6. Germline CDR1 and CDR2: SGDLS and YYNGEE. CDR3 bases: TGTGCCAGCAGCCCAGGACAGGGCGGTAGCAATCAGCCCCAGCATTTT. Encoded protein: CASSPGQGGSNQPQHF.

The chain is built from TRBV29-1 and TRBJ1-1, with D tentatively TRBD1 (5 bases). Germline V gives CDR1 SQVTM, CDR2 ANQGSEA. Trimming pared 6 bases from V and 5 bases from J, leaving 19 bases between. The CDR3 sequence is 14 residues long. CDR3 coding DNA: TGCAGCGTGTTAATCCCCCAGGGAGGAACTGAAGCTTTCTTT. Translation: CSVLIPQGGTEAFF.

The genes are TRBV6-5 and TRBJ2-7; D possibly matches TRBD1 or TRBD2 (5 bases each). CDR1 MNHEY and CDR2 SVGAGI come from the germline V gene. The CDR3 length is 13 residues. The V gene lost 10 bases and the J gene lost 3 bases, with 16 bases spanning the gap. CDR3 residues: CATGGRRFYEQYF. CDR3 nucleotide sequence: TGTGCCACTGGGGGACGGCGATTCTACGAGCAGTACTTC.

J is TRBJ1-2 and V is TRBV7-2, with 7 nucleotides matching TRBD1. CDR3 length: 13 amino acids. Germline V lookup: CDR1 SGHTA, CDR2 FQGNSA. Losses at the gene ends were 5 bases for V and 4 bases for J; bases not matched to a gene: 4. CDR3 in DNA: TGTGCCAGCAGCCGACAGGGAGGCTATGGCTACACCTTC. Translating it yields CASSRQGGYGYTF.

The chain joins TRBV10-3 to TRBJ2-1, with 15 bases fitting TRBD2. V shed 4 bases, J shed 7 bases, and the junction held 11 bases outside the gene matches. The CDR3 totals 18 residues. Germline V CDR1 and CDR2: ENHRY, SYGVKD. The CDR3 spells CAISGSGLAGGGGNEQFF. The CDR3 bases are TGTGCCATCAGTGGGTCGGGACTAGCGGGGGGAGGTGGTAATGAGCAGTTCTTC.

The chain has TRBV28 and TRBJ1-2; 7 nucleotides align to TRBD1. After removal of 8 bases from V and 7 bases from J, the junction contained 10 bases not matched to a gene. Germline CDR1 reads MDHEN; CDR2 reads SYDVKM. There are 13 residues in the CDR3. CDR3 amino acids: CASSSQGMGGYTF. The DNA of the CDR3 is TGTGCCAGCTCGTCACAGGGGATGGGTGGCTACACCTTC.

The rearrangement joins TRBV7-9 to TRBJ2-2; D is undetermined. The CDR3 length is 15 residues. The germline gives CDR1 SEHNR, CDR2 FQNEAQ (reference sequence). The V end was cut by 4 bases, the J end by 3 bases, with 12 bases between. The CDR3 DNA reads as TGTGCCAGCAGCTACGGGTCCTTCGACACCGGGGAGCTGTTTTTT. It specifies CASSYGSFDTGELFF.

This chain uses TRBV6-5 with TRBJ2-1; D is uncertain. V lost 1 base and J lost 2, with 12 bases in between. CDR3 length: 16 residues. Germline V lookup: CDR1 MNHEY, CDR2 SVGAGI. CDR3: CASSYYGPNAYNEQFF. The DNA for the CDR3 is TGTGCCAGCAGTTACTACGGACCGAACGCCTACAATGAGCAGTTCTTC.

The rearrangement joins TRBV5-1 to TRBJ2-3; 7 bases map to TRBD1. V shed 1 base, J shed 5 bases, and the junction held 4 bases outside the gene matches. There are 14 residues in the CDR3. Germline loops: CDR1 SGHRS, CDR2 YFSETQ. This CDR3 is CASSLSQGEDTQYF. DNA for the CDR3: TGCGCCAGCAGCTTGAGTCAGGGGGAAGATACGCAGTATTTT.

The chain links TRBV5-1 to TRBJ1-3; maybe TRBD1 (5 bases). V lost 2 bases and J lost 0, with 9 bases in between. Germline V gives CDR1 SGHRS, CDR2 YFSETQ. This CDR3 comprises 15 residues. The CDR3 spells CASSFGGNSGNTIYF. In DNA, the CDR3 is TGCGCCAGCAGCTTCGGGGGAAACTCTGGAAACACCATATATTTT.

This sequence joins TRBV4-2 and TRBJ2-1; D is undetermined. The CDR3 has 17 residues. V was pared by 0 bases and J by 0 bases, with 12 bases between. Germline loops: CDR1 LGHNA, CDR2 YNFKEQ. Written as DNA, the CDR3 is TGTGCCAGCAGCCAAGACCGTGTGTGGAGCTCCTACAATGAGCAGTTCTTC. Its translation is CASSQDRVWSSYNEQFF.

This clone was recorded once. The V gene is TRBV18, the J gene TRBJ1-2; unclear D gene. Germline CDR1 KGHSH, CDR2 LQKENI. V dropped 5 bases and J dropped 7 bases, with 20 bases sitting between them. CDR3 length equals 15 residues. The CDR3 DNA reads TGTGCCAGCTCAGTCGAACCTAGTCAGGTTGGTGGCTACACCTTC. Amino acids: CASSVEPSQVGGYTF.

This clone was counted once. The chain has TRBV5-1 and TRBJ1-1; unclear D gene. Trimming shortened V by 0 bases and J by 2 bases, and 11 bases separated the two germline ends. Germline loops: CDR1 SGHRS, CDR2 YFSETQ. The CDR3 has 15 residues. The CDR3 is CASSLDLQPNTEAFF. The CDR3 nucleotides are TGCGCCAGCAGCTTGGATCTACAGCCAAACACTGAAGCTTTCTTT.

This rearrangement joins TRBV2 to TRBJ2-3; 8 bases line up with TRBD2. There are 16 residues in the CDR3. V shed 4 bases and J 10 bases; nucleotides not matched to a gene: 16. CDR1 and CDR2 (germline): SNHLY, FYNNEI. CDR3 in amino acids: CASSGGAGAPPEAQYF. CDR3 DNA: TGTGCCAGCAGTGGTGGAGCGGGGGCCCCCCCGGAGGCGCAGTATTTT.

This chain connects TRBV6-6 to TRBJ1-2, with D unresolved. Germline CDR1 MNHNY, CDR2 SVGAGI (reference sequence). The CDR3 has 13 amino acids. V lost 3 bases, J lost 6 bases, and 11 bases lay in between. The CDR3 coding sequence is TGTGCCAGCAGTTATCCGCAACAAGATGGCTACACCTTC. Protein: CASSYPQQDGYTF.

The chain links TRBV27 to TRBJ2-3; 7 nucleotides match TRBD2. From germline, CDR1 is MNHEY and CDR2 SMNVEV (reference sequence). The trim removed 6 bases at V and 0 bases at J, leaving 6 bases unmatched. The length of the CDR3 is 15 residues. The CDR3 here is CASSPGTTSTDTQYF. In DNA form, the CDR3 reads TGTGCCAGCAGCCCCGGGACTACTAGCACAGATACGCAGTATTTT.

The chain carries TRBV15 and TRBJ2-2; D unresolved. Germline V gene lookup returns CDR1 LNHNV and CDR2 YYDKDF (reference sequence). This CDR3 region has 14 residues. Between the trimmed V and J ends, which lost 4 bases and 5 bases, there was a span of 11 bases. CDR3: CATSTRLGTGELFF. The CDR3, as DNA: TGTGCCACCAGCACCCGACTGGGAACCGGGGAGCTGTTTTTT.

V usage is TRBV7-2 and J usage is TRBJ2-5; D not certain. The germline V and J ends were trimmed by 4 bases and 1 base, with 13 bases remaining between them. The CDR3 is 15 residues long. Germline V CDR1 and CDR2: SGHTA, FQGNSA. In DNA, the CDR3 is TGTGCCAGCAGCTCCCAACCTGGACGCCAAGAGACCCAGTACTTC. Translation: CASSSQPGRQETQYF.

The chain couples TRBV27 to TRBJ1-1, with D possibly being TRBD1 (5 bases). This CDR3 spans 13 amino acids. Trimming took 6 bases from V and 2 from J, leaving 10 bases between them. Per germline, CDR1 MNHEY and CDR2 SMNVEV (reference sequence). The CDR3 DNA follows: TGTGCCAGCAGGATTGGGGGTAACACTGAAGCTTTCTTT. Translating it yields CASRIGGNTEAFF.

The chain links TRBV27 to TRBJ2-7, with 11 bases fitting TRBD2. CDR3 length equals 18 residues. Germline V gene lookup returns CDR1 MNHEY and CDR2 SMNVEV (reference sequence). Losses at the gene ends were 4 bases for V and 0 bases for J; bases not matched to a gene: 11. CDR3: CASSSQVPGTSGSYEQYF. As DNA, the CDR3 is TGTGCCAGCAGTTCCCAAGTCCCCGGGACTAGCGGCTCCTACGAGCAGTACTTC.

The J gene is TRBJ1-2, the V gene TRBV27; D unresolved. V lost 9 bases, J lost 4 bases, and 18 bases lay in between. Germline loops: CDR1 MNHEY, CDR2 SMNVEV (reference sequence). The CDR3 is made up of 14 amino acids. The CDR3 region has the DNA TGTGCCAGTTCTTTTGGGCGGTCGGGCTATGGCTACACCTTC. This encodes CASSFGRSGYGYTF.

The V gene is TRBV7-2, the J gene TRBJ1-2; 10 positions agree with TRBD1. Germline V gene lookup returns CDR1 SGHTA and CDR2 FQGNSA. This CDR3 has 14 amino acids. Germline trimming cut 6 bases from V and 7 bases from J; bases unmatched to any gene: 8. DNA for the CDR3: TGTGCCAGCAGTTCCGGGACAGGGGCGCGTGGCTACACCTTC. This sequence encodes CASSSGTGARGYTF. Together with reference TRBV7-2 and TRBJ1-2, the CDR3 gives the full variable domain: GAGVSQSPSNKVTEKGKDVELRCDPISGHTALYWYRQSLGQGLEFLIYFQGNSAPDKSGLPSDRFSAERTGGSVSTLTIQRTQQEDSAVYLCASSSGTGARGYTFGSGTRLTVV.

This chain connects TRBV7-2 to TRBJ1-6; no definite D call. The CDR3 length is 14 residues. Trimming pared 0 bases from V and 5 bases from J, leaving 5 bases between. CDR1 is SGHTA, CDR2 FQGNSA, per germline. CDR3 nucleotide sequence: TGTGCCAGCAGCTTAGCACGGGATAATTCACCCCTCCACTTT. It yields the protein CASSLARDNSPLHF. The variable domain in full, with the rest retrieved from reference TRBV7-2 and TRBJ1-6, is GAGVSQSPSNKVTEKGKDVELRCDPISGHTALYWYRQSLGQGLEFLIYFQGNSAPDKSGLPSDRFSAERTGGSVSTLTIQRTQQEDSAVYLCASSLARDNSPLHFGNGTRLTVT.